Listed below are T cell receptor beta chains from one sample, sequenced in a study of shared clonotypes between healthy human individuals. Measured with immunoSEQ multiplex PCR; TCRdb has only the in-frame clones, and not every one. The sample carries about a million clones, around three quarters recorded once. The sequencing input was memory CD4+ T cells sorted from blood. Receptor source: a man aged 18 to 29 in good health. Both conserved end residues are part of each CDR3. Each record gives: D gene, clone size, V gene, J gene, CDR3 DNA, CDR3 protein. The D gene is left open where the match is weak. Not every row has a clone size; where given, it reads once, few, many or a size class.

NA	NA	TRBV18	TRBJ2-7	TGTGCCAGCTCACCACCCTCACGGGGCGAGCAGTACTTC	CASSPPSRGEQYF
NA	NA	TRBV7-2	TRBJ1-1	TGTGCCAGCAGCTTACCCCTAGTTAACACTGAAGCTTTCTTT	CASSLPLVNTEAFF
NA	NA	TRBV9	TRBJ2-3	TGTGCCAGCAGCGTAGTCCCGAGCACAGATACGCAGTATTTT	CASSVVPSTDTQYF
TRBD1	NA	TRBV7-2	TRBJ2-3	TGTGCCAGCAGCCAGGGCCGGACAGGGGCGGATACGCAGTATTTT	CASSQGRTGADTQYF
TRBD1	few	TRBV28	TRBJ1-1	TGTGCCAGCAGTCCCCGGACAGGGAAGGCTTTCTTT	CASSPRTGKAFF
TRBD1	once	TRBV5-4	TRBJ1-4	TGTGCCAGCAGTGGACAGGGGGCCGGAACTAATGAAAAACTGTTTTTT	CASSGQGAGTNEKLFF
NA	NA	TRBV27	TRBJ1-1	TGTGCCAGCAGTTTTATGACAGGAGAGGGTAGCGCTGAAGCTTTCTTT	CASSFMTGEGSAEAFF
NA	NA	TRBV7-2	TRBJ2-7	TGTGCCAGCAGCTTAAATAGGCAGGGTGGAGAGCAGTACTTC	CASSLNRQGGEQYF
TRBD2	NA	TRBV15	TRBJ2-7	TGTGCCACCAGCAAGGGACTAGCGGGAGAGGGAGAGCAGTACTTC	CATSKGLAGEGEQYF
NA	NA	TRBV27	TRBJ2-2	TGTGCCAGCAGCGGACAGATCACCGGGGAGCTGTTTTTT	CASSGQITGELFF
TRBD2	NA	TRBV30	TRBJ2-1	TGTGCCTGGGTGGGGAGGGGCTCGCAGTTCTTC	CAWVGRGSQFF
NA	NA	TRBV6-1	TRBJ1-3	TGTGCCAGCAGCCTCAACAGGGTTTTGGGAAACACCATATATTTT	CASSLNRVLGNTIYF
NA	NA	TRBV2	TRBJ1-4	TGTGCCAGCAGTGATCTTGGGTTCTGGGCTAATGAAAAACTGTTTTTT	CASSDLGFWANEKLFF
NA	NA	TRBV7-2	TRBJ1-1	TGTGCCAGCAGCGGGCAGCGGAACACTGAAGCTTTCTTT	CASSGQRNTEAFF
NA	NA	TRBV4-2	TRBJ1-2	TGTGCCAGCAGCCAATCTTCCCAGGCGGACTATGGCTACACCTTC	CASSQSSQADYGYTF
NA	NA	TRBV9	TRBJ2-7	TGTGCCAGCAGCGTAGGACCGCGAATGGACTACGAGCAGTACTTC	CASSVGPRMDYEQYF
NA	NA	TRBV2	TRBJ1-4	TGTGCCAGCAGGAACCCCAGGGACGGGAAGGAAAAACTGTTTTTT	CASRNPRDGKEKLFF
NA	NA	TRBV29-1	TRBJ2-1	TGCAGCGTTCTCTCCGGTGGCCTCCTTTACAATGAGCAGTTCTTC	CSVLSGGLLYNEQFF
TRBD1	NA	TRBV4-3	TRBJ1-4	TGCGCCAGCAGCCCACAGGGGTTCGGCGAAAAACTGTTTTTT	CASSPQGFGEKLFF
NA	NA	TRBV11-2	TRBJ2-7	TGTGCCAGCAGCTTAGAACAGACCACCTACGAGCAGTACTTC	CASSLEQTTYEQYF
NA	once	TRBV28	TRBJ1-5	TGTGCCAGCAGTGCGACAGCCAGGGGGCCCCAGCATTTT	CASSATARGPQHF
NA	few	TRBV30	TRBJ1-4	TGTGCCTGGAGCCGGGGCGCGGAAAAACTGTTTTTT	CAWSRGAEKLFF